The rows below give T cell receptor beta chains drawn from one sample of a study of OX40 agonist ivuxolimab in advanced cancers. Generated by immunoSEQ multiplex PCR, the TCRdb table keeps only in-frame clones and is missing some. Of about 93,000 clones listed, 94% are singletons. Sample: CD4+ or CD8+ T cells sorted from blood, taken in a trial of the OX40 agonist ivuxolimab. The source is an adult with an advanced solid tumor such as melanoma, head and neck, liver or kidney cancer. The CDR3 runs from the conserved cysteine through the conserved F or W.

TRBV6-1	CASSDGRDSYEQYF
TRBV28	CASSLLAPKETQYF
TRBV11-2	CASSSTGGPNEQYF
TRBV6-5	CASSYSTGLMNTEAFF
TRBV14	CASSQRTGSSGNTIYF
TRBV5-8	CASSLSYEQFF
TRBV5-8	CASSPLSGGKIYTF
TRBV10-3	CAITTSDRVTEAFF
TRBV19	CASISGGGHGNEQFF
TRBV4-3	CASSPGGAEETQYF
TRBV27	CASSLSSSPGVIGELFF
TRBV9	CASSVGWTGGPQETQYF
TRBV2	CASSQPGTGPSSGNTIYF
TRBV29-1	CSVPHPTGRGGYTF
TRBV27	CASSFGGVNYGYTF
TRBV4-1	CASSQATGGKYNEQFF